This TCR beta chain was documented in a study of blood T cell repertoires in COVID-19. Assay used: immunoSEQ multiplex PCR; TCRdb lists only in-frame clones, some missing. The sample comprises some 240,000 clones, roughly 84% of which are singletons, and about 7% rests with the top ten. Sequencing was done on a sample of PBMCs or T cells enriched from blood (not recorded which). This receptor was obtained from a woman in her forties or fifties who had been exposed to COVID-19.

The DNA of the CDR3 is TGTGCCAGTAGTACCATCCCAGGGGCCGGGAACACCGGGGAGCTGTTTTTT. The encoded protein is CASSTIPGAGNTGELFF. The chain carries TRBV19 and TRBJ2-2, with TRBD1 as a possible D gene (6 bases). The CDR3 extends over 17 amino acids. Germline CDR1 and CDR2: LNHDA and SQIVND (reference sequence). The V and J ends lost 4 bases and 1 base respectively, with 16 bases between them.